The sequence of this T cell receptor beta chain was determined in a study of CD8 T cells in Susac syndrome. Blood CD8+ and CD4+ T cells underwent high-throughput TCR beta sequencing. Healthy donors matched for age and sex were used as controls. RNA was extracted with the RNeasy kit, and a quantity of about 0.45 to 1 ug was reverse transcribed using random hexamers. TCRdb itself ran the immunoSEQ multiplex PCR reads through MiXCR, one entry per CDR3 protein. The data hold about 120,000 distinct CDR3 sequences, with roughly 92% observed a single time. This receptor was identified in a human donor in good health. The sample consisted of CD8+ T cells from PBMCs.

CDR3 bases: TGTGCCAGCAGCTTAGCAGGGCTGAACACTGAAGCTTTCTTT. It codes for CASSLAGLNTEAFF. The chain links TRBV7-2 to TRBJ1-1; D gene unclear. The germline V gene encodes CDR1 SGHTA and CDR2 FQGNSA. This CDR3 has 14 amino acids. Trimming took 0 bases from V and 0 from J, leaving 5 bases between them. Looking up the rest from reference TRBV7-2 and TRBJ1-1 gives the full variable domain: GAGVSQSPSNKVTEKGKDVELRCDPISGHTALYWYRQSLGQGLEFLIYFQGNSAPDKSGLPSDRFSAERTGGSVSTLTIQRTQQEDSAVYLCASSLAGLNTEAFFGQGTRLTVV.